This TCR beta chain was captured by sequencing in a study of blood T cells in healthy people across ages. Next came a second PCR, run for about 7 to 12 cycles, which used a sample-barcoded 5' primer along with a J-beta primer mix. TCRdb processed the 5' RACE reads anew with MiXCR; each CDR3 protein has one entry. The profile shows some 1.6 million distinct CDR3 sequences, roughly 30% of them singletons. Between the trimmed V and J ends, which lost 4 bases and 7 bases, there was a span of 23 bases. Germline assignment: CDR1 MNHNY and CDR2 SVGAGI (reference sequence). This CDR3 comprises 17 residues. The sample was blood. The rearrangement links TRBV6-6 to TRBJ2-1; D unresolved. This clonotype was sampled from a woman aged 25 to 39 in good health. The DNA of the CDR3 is TGTGCCAGCAGTTTACTCGATAGTTTCACTACCGATAATGAGCAGTTCTTC. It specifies CASSLLDSFTTDNEQFF.